A single T cell receptor beta chain is shown here with its context. The data derive from a study of response to subunit inactivated influenza vaccine. The germline CDR1 and CDR2 sequences are SEHNR and FQNEAQ (reference sequence). Trimming took off 2 bases at V and 7 bases at J, with 14 bases between the two ends. CDR3 size: 14 residues. TCRdb used MiXCR to reprocess the RT-PCR reads, holding one entry per CDR3 protein. The sample records a few hundred thousand distinct CDR3 sequences, about 14% being singletons. The chain recombines TRBV7-9 with TRBJ1-1; no clear D gene. The material sequenced was PBMCs from blood, taken roughly 12 days after vaccination. The origin of this receptor is a man aged 50 to 59 who received an inactivated influenza vaccine. The CDR3 is CASSLPTVFNEAFF. For the CDR3, the DNA is TGTGCCAGCAGCTTACCAACAGTTTTTAATGAAGCTTTCTTT.